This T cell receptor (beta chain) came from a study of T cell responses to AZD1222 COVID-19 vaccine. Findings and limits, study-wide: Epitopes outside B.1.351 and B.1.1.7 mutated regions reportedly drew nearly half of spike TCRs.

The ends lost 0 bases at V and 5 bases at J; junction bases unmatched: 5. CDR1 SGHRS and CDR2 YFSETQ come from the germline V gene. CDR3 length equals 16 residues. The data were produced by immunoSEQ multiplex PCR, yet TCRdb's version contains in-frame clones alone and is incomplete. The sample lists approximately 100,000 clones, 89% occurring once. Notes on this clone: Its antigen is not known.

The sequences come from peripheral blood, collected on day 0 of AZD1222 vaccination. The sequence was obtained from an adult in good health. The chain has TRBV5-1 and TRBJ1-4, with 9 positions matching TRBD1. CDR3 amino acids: CASSLVAGTGNEKLFF. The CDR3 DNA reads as TGCGCCAGCAGCTTGGTCGCCGGGACAGGGAATGAAAAACTGTTTTTT.